These T cell receptor beta chains were read from a single sample in a study of T cells in Graves' hyperthyroidism and ophthalmopathy. Each CDR3 protein is one row after TCRdb ran MiXCR on the multiplex PCR reads. The sample lists 600,000 to 700,000 distinct CDR3 sequences, 14% to 15% seen once, with about 4.5% in the top ten. Sequencing was carried out using blood. These receptor sequences come from a woman aged 40 to 50 with Graves' ophthalmopathy. Each CDR3 is given with its conserved first and last residue. D genes are given only for firm matches. Clone size is shown for a subset of rows, as once, few, many or a class of expanded clone.

>-|TRBV18|many|TRBJ1-5
TGTGCCAGCTCACCACCGGCCGCCGGGCCCCAGCATTTT
CASSPPAAGPQHF
>-|TRBV12-3/TRBV12-4|-|TRBJ1-1
TGTGCCACCGGACTCTTCGAGGCTGAAGCTTTCTTT
CATGLFEAEAFF
>TRBD1|TRBV12-3/TRBV12-4|few|TRBJ1-1
TGTGCCAGCACCCTATGGACAGGATGGGCTTTCTTT
CASTLWTGWAFF
>-|TRBV7-2|many|TRBJ2-7
TGTGCCAGCAGCCTGTCTCAGGCGTCCTCCTACGAGCAGTACTTC
CASSLSQASSYEQYF
>-|TRBV28|many|TRBJ1-3
TGTGCCAGTTGGGACACCAGATCTGGAAACACCATATATTTT
CASWDTRSGNTIYF
>-|TRBV6-1|-|TRBJ1-2
TGTGCCACCACAGGGCCGTATGGCTACACCTTC
CATTGPYGYTF
>-|TRBV14|-|TRBJ1-2
TGTGCCAGCAGCCAAGGCTATTTCTATGGCTACACCTTC
CASSQGYFYGYTF
>-|TRBV13|many|TRBJ2-2
TGTGCCAGCAGCCTTAACAGGCGCACCGGGGAGCTGTTTTTT
CASSLNRRTGELFF
>-|TRBV7-2|-|TRBJ1-5
TGTGCCAGCGCACTCCTCGGACAGCCCCAGCATTTT
CASALLGQPQHF
>TRBD2|TRBV20-1|many|TRBJ2-5
TGCAGTGCTAGTCCTAGCGGGAGAGGGGGTCAAGAGACCCAGTACTTC
CSASPSGRGGQETQYF
>-|TRBV12-3/TRBV12-4|many|TRBJ1-1
TGTGCCAGCAGTTTAGCGTCGGATAGTGCAGCTTTCTTT
CASSLASDSAAFF
>TRBD2|TRBV6-1|many|TRBJ2-4
TGTGCCAGCAGTACCCGGTCTCCTAGCGGATTAGCCAAAAACATTCAGTACTTC
CASSTRSPSGLAKNIQYF
>-|TRBV28|-|TRBJ2-3
TGTGCCAGCAGTCCCCCAAATACAGATACGCAGTATTTT
CASSPPNTDTQYF
>-|TRBV5-1|-|TRBJ2-6
TGCGCCAGCAGCTTGGTTGCGAGGGAGTACTTATTTGGGGCCAACGTCCTGACTTTC
CASSLVAREYLFGANVLTF
>-|TRBV5-1|-|TRBJ2-7
TGCGCCAGCAGCTTGGAGGGGAGTGTGGGAGCCGAGCAGTACTTC
CASSLEGSVGAEQYF
>-|TRBV19|many|TRBJ1-5
TGTGCCAGTAGTATAGCGGGGGATCAGCCCCAGCATTTT
CASSIAGDQPQHF
>-|TRBV12-3/TRBV12-4|-|TRBJ1-5
TGTGCCAGCAGTTCGGCCCTGGGGGGGCTCAATCAGCCCCAGCATTTT
CASSSALGGLNQPQHF
>TRBD1|TRBV5-4|few|TRBJ1-2
TGTGCCAGCAGCTCGGGGACAGGGGGCAATCTCCGGTCGGGCTACACCTTC
CASSSGTGGNLRSGYTF
>-|TRBV10-3|many|TRBJ1-1
TGTGCCATCAGTGATCCTGTTAGGGGCTCTGAAGCTTTCTTT
CAISDPVRGSEAFF
>-|TRBV6-5|many|TRBJ2-5
TGTGCCAGCAGTTACGTAGGGGCCGCAGAGACCCAGTACTTC
CASSYVGAAETQYF
>TRBD1|TRBV5-1|many|TRBJ2-2
TGCGCCAGCAGCCGCGACAGGGCGAACACCGGGGAGCTGTTTTTT
CASSRDRANTGELFF
>TRBD1|TRBV6-1|few|TRBJ2-2
TGTGCCAGCAGGAACGGACAGGGGGAACACGGGGAGCTGTTTTTT
CASRNGQGEHGELFF
>-|TRBV7-2|many|TRBJ1-1
TGTGCCAGCAGCGGGGGACGGCTGAGCACTGAAGCTTTCTTT
CASSGGRLSTEAFF
>-|TRBV4-1|-|TRBJ2-7
TGCGCCAGCAGCCAAGACAACTACTACGAGCAGTACTTC
CASSQDNYYEQYF
>-|TRBV28|many|TRBJ1-2
TGTGCCAGCAGTCTCACAGATTACTATGGCTACACCTTC
CASSLTDYYGYTF
>-|TRBV6-5|many|TRBJ2-7
TGTGCCAGCAGTTACTCAGCAGTACTCGGGTACGAGCAGTACTTC
CASSYSAVLGYEQYF
>-|TRBV18|many|TRBJ1-1
TGTGCCAGCTCACCTAGGTCATTGAACACTGAAGCTTTCTTT
CASSPRSLNTEAFF
>-|TRBV12-3/TRBV12-4|many|TRBJ1-1
TGTGCCAGCAGTTTGAGAGACAGCACTGAAGCTTTCTTT
CASSLRDSTEAFF
>-|TRBV20-1|many|TRBJ1-6
TGCAGTGCTTCAACCCGGACAGCCATCAATTCACCCCTCCACTTT
CSASTRTAINSPLHF
>TRBD1|TRBV27|-|TRBJ1-6
TGTGCCAGCAGGCCCGGGACAGCATCTTATTCACCCCTCCACTTT
CASRPGTASYSPLHF
>-|TRBV27|many|TRBJ2-7
TGTGCCAGCAGTTTGAAGCAGGGGGGCCCCTACGAGCAGTACTTC
CASSLKQGGPYEQYF
>-|TRBV20-1|many|TRBJ2-7
TGCAGTGCTCGGATTCTCTCCTACGAGCAGTACTTC
CSARILSYEQYF
>TRBD2|TRBV5-1|-|TRBJ2-7
TGCGCCAGCAGCTTGGGACTAGCGGGAGACGGTGAGCAGTACTTC
CASSLGLAGDGEQYF
>TRBD2|TRBV28|many|TRBJ2-7
TGTGCCAGCAGTAACCTGGGGACTAGCGGGACCCCCTACGAGCAGTACTTC
CASSNLGTSGTPYEQYF
>-|TRBV6-5|many|TRBJ1-2
TGTGCCAGCTATGATATCGGGGGCGCGCGCTACACCTTC
CASYDIGGARYTF
>TRBD1|TRBV28|many|TRBJ2-7
TGTGCCAGCAGTTCCCCGGGACAGGGGGCTTGGGAGCAGTACTTC
CASSSPGQGAWEQYF
>-|TRBV30|many|TRBJ1-2
TGTGCCTGGAGTCGCCCACCGGGGGATGGCTACACCTTC
CAWSRPPGDGYTF
>TRBD1|TRBV15|-|TRBJ2-7
TGTGCCACCAGCAGGGCCGGGGACAGGGGAGGTTACGAGCAGTACTTC
CATSRAGDRGGYEQYF
>TRBD1|TRBV6-5|many|TRBJ2-7
TGTGCCAGCAGTTTACGACAGGGGAAACCCTACGAGCAGTACTTC
CASSLRQGKPYEQYF
>TRBD2|TRBV11-1|-|TRBJ2-5
TGTGCCAGCAGCCGTCCTAAGGCTAGCGGGTTTCAAGAGACCCAGTACTTC
CASSRPKASGFQETQYF
>TRBD1|TRBV3-1|few|TRBJ1-2
TGTGCCAGCAGCCACCTGGACAGGGAATCAAGTGGCTACACCTTC
CASSHLDRESSGYTF
>TRBD1|TRBV28|many|TRBJ2-7
TGTGCCAGCAGTTTACAAGGGGGCGGATACGAGCAGTACTTC
CASSLQGGGYEQYF
>-|TRBV14|few|TRBJ1-1
TGTGCCAGCAGCCGGACGATTGCAACTGAAGCTTTCTTT
CASSRTIATEAFF
>-|TRBV6-2/TRBV6-3|many|TRBJ1-5
TGTGCCAGCAGACCCCGGGACAACCGCAATCAGCCCCAGCATTTT
CASRPRDNRNQPQHF
>TRBD1|TRBV28|many|TRBJ1-1
TGTGCCAGCAGTTTGCCACGGACAGGGGGTATGAACACTGAAGCTTTCTTT
CASSLPRTGGMNTEAFF
>TRBD1|TRBV29-1|many|TRBJ1-1
TGCAGCGTTAGGACAGGCACTGAAGCTTTCTTT
CSVRTGTEAFF
>-|TRBV7-2|many|TRBJ2-7
TGTGCCAGCAGCTCCGGTATCGTGGGACACAAGCAGTACTTC
CASSSGIVGHKQYF
>-|TRBV7-9|many|TRBJ2-7
TGTGCCAGCAGCCGAGAGACAGGAATCTACGAGCAGTACTTC
CASSRETGIYEQYF
>-|TRBV30|many|TRBJ1-1
TGTGCCTGGGATCAGGCGGGAGAAGCTTTCTTT
CAWDQAGEAFF
>TRBD1|TRBV5-1|-|TRBJ1-2
TGCGCCAGCAGCGAAGGGACAGTCTGGGGCCATGGCTACACCTTC
CASSEGTVWGHGYTF
>-|TRBV28|many|TRBJ1-1
TGTGCCAGCCTTAGGGGGACTGAAGCTTTCTTT
CASLRGTEAFF
>-|TRBV28|-|TRBJ2-7
TGTGCCAGCAGGTTCAGTGATCAGCACGAGCAGTACTTC
CASRFSDQHEQYF
>-|TRBV5-1|-|TRBJ2-2
TGCGCCAGCAGGGGGACTTACGACACCGGGGAGCTGTTTTTT
CASRGTYDTGELFF